The TCR beta chain described here comes from a study of cytomegalovirus exposure and HLA in healthy donors. Despite likely unrecorded immune exposures, the donors were nominally healthy at the time of sampling. General study points: In vitro, three CMV-associated chains proved specific for CMV antigens.

In its sample, this clone was seen once. Antigen unknown. The V gene end was trimmed by 3 bases and the J gene end by 2 bases; junction bases not matched to a gene: 5. The CDR3 has 16 residues. The germline gives CDR1 LNHDA, CDR2 SQIVND (reference sequence). Both 60 Vbeta primers and 13 Jbeta primers went into the PCR. Some clones are missing from TCRdb's copy, which holds only in-frame ones; the method was immunoSEQ multiplex PCR. This table has some 98,000 clones, 55% to 75% appearing once. Source material: PBMCs. The chain employs TRBV19 and TRBJ2-2; 8 bases align to TRBD2. The TCR was taken from a man aged 45-65 years in good health and CMV-seronegative. The CDR3 sequence: CASSIRGLGNTGELFF. DNA of the CDR3: TGTGCCAGTAGTATTAGGGGACTAGGTAACACCGGGGAGCTGTTTTTT.